The clone carrying this TCR beta chain was seen at least ten times. Its antigen is unknown. Germline CDR1 DFQATT, CDR2 SNEGSKA (reference sequence). V was pared by 3 bases and J by 3 bases, with 7 bases of the junction left unmatched. The CDR3 is 14 amino acids. The sample comes from a study of response to subunit inactivated influenza vaccine. The study's findings and limits: Only a handful of new T cells, the authors suggested, are recruited with each seasonal influenza vaccination.

Via MiXCR, TCRdb re-called the RT-PCR reads, giving one row per CDR3 protein. This sample has roughly 780,000 distinct CDR3 sequences, with about 18% found just once. The sample consisted of PBMCs from blood, taken about 5 days after vaccination. The sequence came from a man aged 45-65 years who received an inactivated influenza vaccine. V gene TRBV20-1 combines with J gene TRBJ2-7, with 8 bases matching TRBD2. The DNA for the CDR3 is TGCAGTGCTAGTCTCCCGGGAGGGAACTACGAGCAGTACTTC. This gives the protein CSASLPGGNYEQYF.